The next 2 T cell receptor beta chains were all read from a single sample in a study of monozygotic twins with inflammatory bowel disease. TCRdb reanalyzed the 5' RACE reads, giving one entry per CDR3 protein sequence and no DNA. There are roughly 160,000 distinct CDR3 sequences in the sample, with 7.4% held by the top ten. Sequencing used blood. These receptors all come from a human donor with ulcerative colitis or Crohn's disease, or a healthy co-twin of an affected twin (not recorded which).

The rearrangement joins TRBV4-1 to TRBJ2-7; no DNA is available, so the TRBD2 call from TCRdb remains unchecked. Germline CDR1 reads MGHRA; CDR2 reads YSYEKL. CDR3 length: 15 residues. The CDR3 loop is CASSQGAGPTYEQYF.

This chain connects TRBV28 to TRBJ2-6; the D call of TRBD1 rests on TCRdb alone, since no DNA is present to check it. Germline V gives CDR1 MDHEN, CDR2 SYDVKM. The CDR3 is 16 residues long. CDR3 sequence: CASSSDRISGANVLTF.